The 32 T cell receptor beta chains reported below all come from one sample, sequenced in a study of response to subunit inactivated influenza vaccine. Each CDR3 protein is one row after TCRdb ran MiXCR on the RT-PCR reads. The sample contains about 780,000 distinct CDR3 sequences, around 18% of which appear only once. Sequencing was performed on PBMCs from blood, taken approximately 5 days after vaccination. All receptors derive from a man aged 50 to 60 who received an inactivated influenza vaccine.

The chain carries TRBV24-1 and TRBJ2-1; D perhaps matches TRBD2 (6 bases). Trimming stripped 5 bases from V and 2 bases from J, with 15 bases between. CDR1 is KGHDR and CDR2 is SFDVKD in the germline V gene. The CDR3 is 16 residues long. The CDR3 DNA is TGTGCCACCAGTGCCACTCTAGCGACAACCTACAATGAGCAGTTCTTC. It specifies CATSATLATTYNEQFF.

The chain recombines TRBV15 with TRBJ2-2, with 9 bases lining up with TRBD1. The CDR3 loop spans 16 amino acids. V was pared by 4 bases and J by 4 bases, with 7 bases of the junction left unmatched. Per the germline V gene, CDR1 is LNHNV and CDR2 is YYDKDF (reference sequence). Here the CDR3 reads CATSNPGQGGTGELFF. Written as DNA, the CDR3 is TGTGCCACCAGCAACCCGGGACAGGGTGGCACCGGGGAGCTGTTTTTT.

This clonotype was seen ten or more times. The rearrangement joins TRBV20-1 to TRBJ2-2; D may be TRBD2 (5 bases). Trimming shortened V by 1 base and J by 4 bases, and 10 bases separated the two germline ends. This CDR3 contains 14 residues. CDR1 and CDR2 (germline): DFQATT, SNEGSKA (reference sequence). CDR3 amino acids: CSARVGVGTGELFF. Written as DNA, the CDR3 is TGCAGTGCTAGAGTCGGGGTGGGCACCGGGGAGCTGTTTTTT.

J is TRBJ2-5 and V is TRBV20-1; weak D call: TRBD2 (5 bases). The CDR3 sequence is 15 residues long. Germline CDR1 and CDR2: DFQATT and SNEGSKA (reference sequence). V was cut by 3 bases and J by 0 bases, with 14 bases left in between. The CDR3 sequence: CSARVASTYQETQYF. As DNA, the CDR3 is TGCAGTGCTAGGGTCGCTAGCACGTACCAAGAGACCCAGTACTTC.

This clonotype was counted between two and nine times. The V and J genes are TRBV29-1 and TRBJ2-1; 7 bases map to TRBD1. There are 14 residues in the CDR3. V dropped 8 bases and J dropped 6; count of bases not matched to a gene: 13. CDR1 is SQVTM, CDR2 ANQGSEA, per germline. CDR3 protein: CSTKTGPLVNEQFF. The CDR3 DNA is TGCAGCACAAAGACAGGGCCGCTAGTCAATGAGCAGTTCTTC.

This clonotype has just a few counts. The chain has TRBV20-1 and TRBJ2-3; a weak D match, TRBD1 (5 bases). Germline CDR1 reads DFQATT; CDR2 reads SNEGSKA (reference sequence). V was clipped by 4 bases and J by 6 bases, with 17 bases between them. This CDR3 is built from 14 residues. CDR3 DNA sequence: TGCAGTGCTACCCGGGCAGGGCCAAGGGATACGCAGTATTTT. Encoded protein: CSATRAGPRDTQYF.

This clonotype was seen a handful of times. This rearrangement joins TRBV7-2 to TRBJ2-7; unclear D gene. The CDR3 is made up of 15 amino acids. Per the germline V gene, CDR1 is SGHTA and CDR2 is FQGNSA. With 5 bases removed from V and 5 bases from J, the gap between germline ends came to 19 bases. CDR3 DNA: TGTGCCAGCAGCAGTCTGGCAGGTCTCAGGAACGAGCAGTACTTC. Amino acid sequence: CASSSLAGLRNEQYF. The whole variable domain, remainder taken from reference TRBV7-2 and TRBJ2-7, is GAGVSQSPSNKVTEKGKDVELRCDPISGHTALYWYRQSLGQGLEFLIYFQGNSAPDKSGLPSDRFSAERTGGSVSTLTIQRTQQEDSAVYLCASSSLAGLRNEQYFGPGTRLTVT.

V gene TRBV24-1 combines with J gene TRBJ2-3; no clear D gene. The CDR3 spans 17 residues. The V and J ends lost 2 bases and 2 bases respectively, with 16 bases between them. Germline V gene sequence: CDR1 KGHDR, CDR2 SFDVKD. The CDR3 region is CATSDWAVDRYTDTQYF. Written as DNA, the CDR3 is TGTGCCACCAGTGATTGGGCGGTCGATCGATACACAGATACGCAGTATTTT.

This clonotype was observed a handful of times. The chain is built from TRBV6-2 or TRBV6-3 and TRBJ1-2; 8 bases map to TRBD1. The CDR3 has 20 amino acids. V shed 7 bases and J 2 bases; nucleotides not matched to a gene: 24. CDR1 and CDR2 (germline): MNHEY, SVGEGT. This chain's CDR3 is CASTFHWGTGPTFSNYGYTF. The CDR3 coding sequence is TGTGCCAGCACCTTCCACTGGGGGACAGGACCGACTTTTTCGAACTATGGCTACACCTTC.

This clonotype was seen a few times. The chain links TRBV6-5 to TRBJ2-3; 8 bases agree with TRBD2. Losses at the gene ends were 0 bases for V and 1 base for J; bases not matched to a gene: 3. The V gene's germline CDR1 is MNHEY and CDR2 SVGAGI. This CDR3 spans 16 amino acids. The CDR3 reads CASSYSISGGTDTQYF. Here the CDR3 DNA reads TGTGCCAGCAGTTACTCTATTAGCGGGGGCACAGATACGCAGTATTTT.

The genes are TRBV10-3 and TRBJ2-1; the D gene could be TRBD1 or TRBD2 (6 bases each). There are 11 residues in the CDR3. V was shortened by 11 bases and J by 8 bases, with 13 bases between the two germline ends. Germline V gene lookup returns CDR1 ENHRY and CDR2 SYGVKD. CDR3 bases: TGTGCCGGGAGGACAGACCATGAGCAGTTCTTC. It encodes CAGRTDHEQFF.

The chain joins TRBV12-3 or TRBV12-4 to TRBJ2-1; either TRBD1 or TRBD2 may supply D (5 bases each). V lost 7 bases and J lost 4, with 11 bases in between. CDR3 length: 13 residues. DNA of the CDR3: TGTGCCAGCATGAGGGGATTTTACAATGAGCAGTTCTTC. This sequence encodes CASMRGFYNEQFF.

The rearrangement uses TRBV27 and TRBJ2-7; D tentatively fits TRBD1 or TRBD2 (5 bases each). V gave up 5 bases and J gave up 9 bases, with 14 bases separating them. CDR1 and CDR2 (germline): MNHEY, SMNVEV (reference sequence). The CDR3 covers 12 residues. CDR3 DNA: TGTGCCAGCAGTCGGGACGGCCTAGGGCAGTACTTC. It translates to CASSRDGLGQYF.

This clonotype was found a few times. This sequence joins TRBV20-1 and TRBJ2-7; 12 nucleotides line up with TRBD2. Germline V gene lookup returns CDR1 DFQATT and CDR2 SNEGSKA (reference sequence). The CDR3 totals 14 residues. Trimming took 5 bases from V and 7 from J; bases not matched to a gene: 9. Here the CDR3 DNA reads TGCAGTGCTTCCCCTAGCGGGAGGGCCGCGGAGCAGTACTTC. Its translation is CSASPSGRAAEQYF.

This chain connects TRBV27 to TRBJ2-2; 10 bases fit TRBD1. The V and J ends lost 5 bases and 6 bases, in that order; junction bases with no gene match: 6. This CDR3 comprises 15 residues. The germline V gene has CDR1 MNHEY and CDR2 SMNVEV (reference sequence). CDR3 in DNA: TGTGCCAGCAGTCACGGGACAGGGGTTCCCGGGGAGCTGTTTTTT. Translated, it gives CASSHGTGVPGELFF.

In this sample, this clonotype turned up a few times. The chain carries TRBV4-1 and TRBJ2-3; a weak D match, TRBD2 (5 bases). V was pared by 1 base and J by 6 bases, with 17 bases between. This CDR3 region has 16 residues. Germline V lookup: CDR1 MGHRA, CDR2 YSYEKL. The DNA for the CDR3 is TGCGCCAGCAGCCAAGCCCCTAGCTCCGTCGCCGATACGCAGTATTTT. The encoded protein is CASSQAPSSVADTQYF.

This clonotype has only a few counts. V and J are TRBV7-9 and TRBJ2-7, with TRBD2 identical over 11 bases. V lost 5 bases to trimming and J lost 2 bases; unmatched junction nucleotides: 5. This CDR3 is 15 amino acids long. Germline V gene data show CDR1 as SEHNR and CDR2 as FQNEAQ (reference sequence). In nucleotides, the CDR3 is TGTGCCAGCAGCCCCCGACTAGCGGGGACCTACGAGCAGTACTTC. It translates to CASSPRLAGTYEQYF.

This rearrangement joins TRBV5-1 to TRBJ2-2; 12 bases match TRBD2. The CDR3 spans 18 residues. With V trimmed by 4 bases and J by 2 bases, 9 bases remained unmatched. Germline CDR1 reads SGHRS; CDR2 reads YFSETQ. CDR3 sequence (DNA): TGCGCCAGCAGCAAGAGGGGACTAGCGGGTCTAAACACCGGGGAGCTGTTTTTT. This codes for CASSKRGLAGLNTGELFF.

V is TRBV7-9 and J is TRBJ2-1; D unresolved. Trimming cost V 3 bases and J 0 bases, with 9 bases left between them. The CDR3 is made up of 15 amino acids. Germline CDR1 SEHNR, CDR2 FQNEAQ (reference sequence). CDR3 sequence reads: CASSFGLTSYNEQFF. In DNA, the CDR3 is TGTGCCAGCAGCTTCGGGCTAACCTCCTACAATGAGCAGTTCTTC.

V is TRBV10-3 and J is TRBJ2-5, with D uncertain. Germline assignment: CDR1 ENHRY and CDR2 SYGVKD. Trimming shortened V by 2 bases and J by 1 base, and 8 bases separated the two germline ends. This CDR3 comprises 14 residues. For the CDR3, the DNA is TGTGCCATCAGTGAGGGGCTTCCCCAAGAGACCCAGTACTTC. Its translation: CAISEGLPQETQYF.

This clonotype was seen at least ten times. The CDR3 DNA reads as TGTGCCAGCAGCTTAGTAGCGAGCAATCAGCCCCAGCATTTT. This codes for CASSLVASNQPQHF. The chain has TRBV7-2 and TRBJ1-5; D call uncertain. V was cut by 1 base and J by 1 base, with 5 bases left in between. Germline values: CDR1 SGHTA, CDR2 FQGNSA. CDR3 length equals 14 residues.

The rearrangement links TRBV20-1 to TRBJ2-5, with unresolved D. The V gene's germline CDR1 is DFQATT and CDR2 SNEGSKA (reference sequence). Trimming took off 2 bases at V and 7 bases at J, with 17 bases between the two ends. This CDR3 has 14 residues. CDR3 sequence: CSARHYVSPGTQYF. The CDR3 DNA is TGCAGTGCTAGACACTACGTTAGTCCGGGGACCCAGTACTTC.

This clonotype was counted only a few times. The CDR3 nucleotides read TGTGCCAGCAGCTTGGAAGACAGCCATGAGCAGTTCTTC. Encoded protein: CASSLEDSHEQFF. This chain joins TRBV5-6 and TRBJ2-1, with D perhaps matching TRBD1 (5 bases). Trimming pared 0 bases from V and 8 bases from J, leaving 9 bases between. The CDR3 is 13 amino acids. CDR1 and CDR2 from the germline V gene are SGHDT and YYEEEE. Combining the CDR3 with reference TRBV5-6 and TRBJ2-1 gives the whole variable domain DAGVTQSPTHLIKTRGQQVTLRCSPKSGHDTVSWYQQALGQGPQFIFQYYEEEERQRGNFPDRFSGHQFPNYSSELNVNALLLGDSALYLCASSLEDSHEQFFGPGTRLTVL.

This clonotype was counted between two and nine times. The genes are TRBV29-1 and TRBJ2-3; D possibly corresponds to TRBD2 (5 bases). This CDR3 is 16 amino acids long. Germline V CDR1 and CDR2: SQVTM, ANQGSEA. V lost 0 bases and J lost 3, with 16 bases in between. The CDR3 loop is CSVEDIPERPTDTQYF. CDR3 sequence (DNA): TGCAGCGTTGAAGATATCCCCGAGCGGCCGACAGATACGCAGTATTTT.

As concerns this clonotype: Just one base apart from a much larger clone, this may be a read error. V usage is TRBV7-2 and J usage is TRBJ2-3, with D perhaps matching TRBD2 (6 bases). The CDR3 sequence is 13 residues long. The germline V and J ends were trimmed by 3 bases and 7 bases, with 11 bases remaining between them. Germline values: CDR1 SGHTA, CDR2 FQGNSA. CDR3 amino acids: CASSLTRPNTQYF. The CDR3 nucleotides are TGTGCCAGCAGCTTGACTAGACCAAATACGCAGTATTTT.

V and J are TRBV5-1 and TRBJ2-2, with 7 bases identical to TRBD2. With V trimmed by 7 bases and J by 2 bases, 5 bases remained unmatched. The CDR3 is 14 residues long. Germline lookup yields CDR1 SGHRS and CDR2 YFSETQ. CDR3 sequence (DNA): TGCGCCAGCTGGTCTAGCGGAAACACCGGGGAGCTGTTTTTT. Translating gives CASWSSGNTGELFF.

V usage is TRBV7-2 and J usage is TRBJ1-2; 8 nucleotides align to TRBD1. The germline V gene encodes CDR1 SGHTA and CDR2 FQGNSA. The J segment lost 4 bases and the V segment lost 1 base, leaving 5 bases of the junction unmatched. CDR3 length equals 15 residues. CDR3 region: CASSLGDRLRYGYTF. CDR3 nucleotides: TGTGCCAGCAGCTTAGGGGACAGGCTCCGCTATGGCTACACCTTC.

This chain links TRBV5-6 with TRBJ2-1; 7 positions agree with TRBD2. Trimming removed 0 bases from V and 3 bases from J; junction bases left unmatched: 9. The CDR3 covers 17 residues. CDR1 is SGHDT and CDR2 is YYEEEE in the germline V gene. DNA of the CDR3: TGTGCCAGCAGCTTGGTGGGCAGCGGGGACTACTACAATGAGCAGTTCTTC. Protein: CASSLVGSGDYYNEQFF.

The table lists this clonotype with many counts. The V gene is TRBV20-1, the J gene TRBJ2-2; 8 positions agree with TRBD2. The junction had 4 bases not matched to a gene; V was cut back by 3 bases and J by 1 base. The CDR3 covers 15 residues. Germline CDR1 DFQATT, CDR2 SNEGSKA (reference sequence). The CDR3 nucleotides are TGCAGTGCTAGGCCCAGCGGGGGGAACACCGGGGAGCTGTTTTTT. It is translated as CSARPSGGNTGELFF.

V usage is TRBV15 and J usage is TRBJ2-3; 12 nucleotides align to TRBD2. Trimming removed 1 base from V and 0 bases from J; junction bases left unmatched: 5. The CDR3 loop spans 18 amino acids. Germline-derived CDR1 and CDR2 are LNHNV and YYDKDF (reference sequence). CDR3: CATSRGTSGDWSTDTQYF. The DNA for the CDR3 is TGTGCCACCAGCAGAGGGACTAGCGGGGACTGGAGCACAGATACGCAGTATTTT.

The sample holds one count of this clonotype. V is TRBV7-8 and J is TRBJ2-1; possibly TRBD2 for D (5 bases). CDR1 and CDR2 (germline): SGHVS, FQNEAQ. The CDR3 length is 14 residues. V was cut by 1 base and J by 5 bases, with 9 bases left in between. The CDR3 DNA reads as TGTGCCAGCAGCTTAGGGACTCCAGACAATGAGCAGTTCTTC. This translates into CASSLGTPDNEQFF. The full variable domain, its missing parts supplied by reference TRBV7-8 and TRBJ2-1, is GAGVSQSPRYKVAKRGQDVALRCDPISGHVSLFWYQQALGQGPEFLTYFQNEAQLDKSGLPSDRFFAERPEGSVSTLKIQRTQQEDSAVYLCASSLGTPDNEQFFGPGTRLTVL.

The chain employs TRBV5-1 and TRBJ2-7; a weak D match, TRBD1 (6 bases). V gave up 4 bases and J gave up 0 bases, with 11 bases separating them. This CDR3 has 14 amino acids. Germline assignment: CDR1 SGHRS and CDR2 YFSETQ. CDR3: CASSQSGASYEQYF. The CDR3 DNA reads TGCGCCAGCAGCCAGTCAGGGGCCTCCTACGAGCAGTACTTC.